This note documents a single T cell receptor (beta chain) sequence. Its antigen is not identified. Template material for amplifying TCR beta CDR3 regions consisted of RNA transcripts. The primer set for the first-round RT-PCR of the TCR CDR3 was HTBI. TCRdb used MiXCR to reprocess the multiplex PCR reads, holding one entry per CDR3 protein. The data hold about 740,000 distinct CDR3 sequences, with approximately 14% observed a single time. The sample belongs to a study of T cells in Graves' hyperthyroidism and ophthalmopathy. Across the study: It was at initial diagnosis, before any treatment, that peripheral blood was collected. Whole-study findings and limits: Appearing also in blood were most of the thyroid clonotypes expanded above 0.001. Through a model of 13 V-J features, ophthalmopathy was separated from stable hyperthyroidism.

V was clipped by 6 bases and J by 0 bases; unmatched bases: 4. From germline, CDR1 is LNHDA and CDR2 SQIVND (reference sequence). This CDR3 is built from 15 residues. The chain uses TRBV19 and TRBJ2-1; 8 positions agree with TRBD1. Sequences were obtained from blood. This receptor was obtained from a woman aged 18 to 35 with Graves' hyperthyroidism. The CDR3 bases are TGTGCCAGTAGCAGACAGGGGCTCTCCTACAATGAGCAGTTCTTC. Its protein is CASSRQGLSYNEQFF.